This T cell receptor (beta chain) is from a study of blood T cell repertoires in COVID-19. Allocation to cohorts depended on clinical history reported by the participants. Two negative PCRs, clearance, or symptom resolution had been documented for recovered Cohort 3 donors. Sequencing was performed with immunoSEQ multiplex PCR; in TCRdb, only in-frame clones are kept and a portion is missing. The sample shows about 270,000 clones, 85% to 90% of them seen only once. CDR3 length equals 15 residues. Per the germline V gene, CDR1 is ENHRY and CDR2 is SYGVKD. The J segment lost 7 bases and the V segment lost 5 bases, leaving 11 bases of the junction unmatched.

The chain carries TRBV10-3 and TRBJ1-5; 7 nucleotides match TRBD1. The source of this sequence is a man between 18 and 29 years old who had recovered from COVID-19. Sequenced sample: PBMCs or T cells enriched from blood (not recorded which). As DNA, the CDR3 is TGTGCCATCAGTCCCGACAGGGTGGAAGGCCAGCCCCAGCATTTT. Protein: CAISPDRVEGQPQHF.